The 4 T cell receptor beta chains reported below all come from one sample, sequenced in a study of beta chain features in type 1 diabetes (dated by TCRdb to the late 2010s). General findings and caveats noted by the study authors: A moderate but significant shortening of TCRB CDR3 length was observed in type 1 diabetes patients in all four CD4+ subsets.

No antigen is known for these receptors. Library creation used the immunoSEQ multiplex PCR assay. All of the isolated RNA was reverse transcribed with the High Capacity cDNA Reverse Transcription Kit, so expressed TCRB transcripts were sequenced. TCRdb mirrors the immuneACCESS table, restricted to in-frame sequences. Some clones are absent from its copies; in checked studies, under half trace to an unresolved V gene, and the reason for the others is unknown. The sample data list more than 250,000 clones, and roughly 21% of these were observed just once. Together, the top ten hold 0.028% of the sample. Sequencing used naive CD4+ T cells from blood. The cell subset or site label, read with the paper, signifies: true naive CD4+ T cells. These receptors were collected from a woman aged 40 to 49 with type 1 diabetes.

The chain is built from TRBV5-1 and TRBJ2-1; the match to TRBD2 covers 9 bases. Germline CDR1 and CDR2: SGHRS and YFSETQ. With V trimmed by 2 bases and J by 7 bases, 4 bases remained unmatched. The CDR3 consists of 14 residues. In DNA form, the CDR3 reads TGCGCCAGCAGCTTTCCCGCGGGGGGGAATGAGCAGTTCTTC. Its translation is CASSFPAGGNEQFF.

The V call is TRBV28, the J call TRBJ2-7; 7 nucleotides line up with TRBD1. The germline gives CDR1 MDHEN, CDR2 SYDVKM. Germline trimming cut 6 bases from V and 3 bases from J; bases unmatched to any gene: 11. The length of the CDR3 is 15 residues. The CDR3 nucleotides read TGTGCCAGCAGCCCCGGGACAGCTAGATTCTACGAGCAGTACTTC. Translation gives CASSPGTARFYEQYF.

This rearrangement joins TRBV29-1 to TRBJ1-1; D not resolved. Germline CDR1 SQVTM, CDR2 ANQGSEA. The length of the CDR3 is 13 residues. The V end was cut by 1 base, the J end by 1 base, with 7 bases between. DNA of the CDR3: TGCAGCGTTGAAGTAACTGAGAACACTGAAGCTTTCTTT. Translating gives CSVEVTENTEAFF. The full variable domain, its missing parts supplied by reference TRBV29-1 and TRBJ1-1, is SAVISQKPSRDICQRGTSLTIQCQVDSQVTMMFWYRQQPGQSLTLIATANQGSEATYESGFVIDKFPISRPNLTFSTLTVSNMSPEDSSIYLCSVEVTENTEAFFGQGTRLTVV.

CDR3 DNA sequence: TGTGCCAGCAGTTTAGAACAGCAGTATGAAGCTTTCTTT. Encoded protein: CASSLEQQYEAFF. The chain combines TRBV28 with TRBJ1-1; D remains unclear. The CDR3 spans 13 residues. The ends were cut back, 2 bases at V and 7 bases at J, with 11 bases in the middle. The V gene's germline CDR1 is MDHEN and CDR2 SYDVKM.